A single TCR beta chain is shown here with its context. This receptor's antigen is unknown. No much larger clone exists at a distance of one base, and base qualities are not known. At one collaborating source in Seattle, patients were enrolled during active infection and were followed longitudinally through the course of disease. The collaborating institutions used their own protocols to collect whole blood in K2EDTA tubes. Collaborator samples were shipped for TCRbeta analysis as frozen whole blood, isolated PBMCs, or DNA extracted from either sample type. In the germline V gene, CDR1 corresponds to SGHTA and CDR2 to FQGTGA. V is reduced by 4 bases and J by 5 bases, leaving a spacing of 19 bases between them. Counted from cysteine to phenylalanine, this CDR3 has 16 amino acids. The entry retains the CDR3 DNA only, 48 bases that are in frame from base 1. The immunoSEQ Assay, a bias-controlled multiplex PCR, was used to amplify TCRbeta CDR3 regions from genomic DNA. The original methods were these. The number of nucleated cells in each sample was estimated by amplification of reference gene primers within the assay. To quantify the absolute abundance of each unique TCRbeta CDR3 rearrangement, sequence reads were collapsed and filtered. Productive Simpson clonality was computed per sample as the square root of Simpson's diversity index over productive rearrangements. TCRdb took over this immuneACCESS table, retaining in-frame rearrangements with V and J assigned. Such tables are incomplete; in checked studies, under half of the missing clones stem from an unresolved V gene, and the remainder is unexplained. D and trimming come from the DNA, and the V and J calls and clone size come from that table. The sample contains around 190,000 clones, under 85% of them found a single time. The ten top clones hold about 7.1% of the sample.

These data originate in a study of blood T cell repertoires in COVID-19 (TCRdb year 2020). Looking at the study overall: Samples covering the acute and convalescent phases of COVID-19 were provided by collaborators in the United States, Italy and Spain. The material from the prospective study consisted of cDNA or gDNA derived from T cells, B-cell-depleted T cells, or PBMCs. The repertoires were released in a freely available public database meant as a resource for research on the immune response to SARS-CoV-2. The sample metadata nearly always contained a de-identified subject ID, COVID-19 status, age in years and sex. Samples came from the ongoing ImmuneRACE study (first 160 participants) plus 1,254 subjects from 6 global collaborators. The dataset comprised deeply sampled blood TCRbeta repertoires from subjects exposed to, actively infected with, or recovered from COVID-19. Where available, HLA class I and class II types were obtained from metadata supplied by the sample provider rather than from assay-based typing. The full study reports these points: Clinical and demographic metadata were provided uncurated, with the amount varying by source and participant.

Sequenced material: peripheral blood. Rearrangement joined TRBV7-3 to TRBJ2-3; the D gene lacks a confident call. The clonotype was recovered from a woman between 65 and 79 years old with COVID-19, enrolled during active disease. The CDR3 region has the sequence CASSSSPMGNGDTQYF. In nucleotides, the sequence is TGTGCCAGCAGCTCCTCTCCGATGGGCAACGGAGATACGCAGTATTTT.